These T cell receptor beta chains were read from a single sample in a study of Ad26.COV2.S vaccination and SARS-CoV-2 variants. The repertoire was sequenced with immunoSEQ multiplex PCR; TCRdb's copy has only in-frame clones and lacks some. The table lists about 480,000 clones, approximately 90% of them singletons. The input for sequencing was peripheral blood, taken in a trial of Ad26.COV2.S vaccine versus placebo. These receptors were collected from a person aged 18-60 years who received the Ad26.COV2.S COVID-19 vaccine or a placebo. Both conserved end residues are part of each CDR3. A D gene is named only where the DNA matches it firmly. Rows may omit the clone size; those that give it use once, few, many or a size class.

>TRBV27|.|TRBD1|TRBJ1-6
CASRITGGPLSPLHF
TGTGCCAGCAGAATCACAGGGGGACCTCTGTCACCCCTCCACTTT
>TRBV27|many|.|TRBJ1-6
CASNFGQPNSPLHF
TGTGCCAGCAACTTCGGACAGCCGAATTCACCCCTCCACTTT
>TRBV7-9|.|.|TRBJ2-7
CASSPGGSYEQYF
TGTGCCAGCAGCCCCGGGGGCTCATACGAGCAGTACTTC
>TRBV5-6|.|.|TRBJ2-3
CASSLKGMDTQYF
TGTGCCAGCAGCTTGAAGGGGATGGATACGCAGTATTTT
>TRBV14|few|.|TRBJ1-1
CASSPRGAWPSTEAFF
TGTGCCAGCAGCCCTAGGGGGGCCTGGCCATCCACTGAAGCTTTCTTT
>TRBV7-2|once|TRBD2|TRBJ2-3
CASSLASTGLAAIPSTDTQYF
TGTGCCAGCAGCTTAGCGAGTACTGGGCTAGCGGCGATCCCTAGCACAGATACGCAGTATTTT
>TRBV2|.|.|TRBJ2-7
CASNPGGVSLSYEQYF
TGTGCCAGCAACCCTGGAGGAGTGAGCTTATCCTACGAGCAGTACTTC
>TRBV27|.|TRBD2|TRBJ2-3
CASRGGRLAGGGSTDTQYF
TGTGCCAGCAGGGGGGGAAGGCTAGCGGGAGGCGGGAGCACAGATACGCAGTATTTT
>TRBV6-5|.|.|TRBJ1-2
CASTFGGEAGGYTF
TGTGCCAGCACCTTTGGGGGGGAGGCTGGTGGCTACACCTTC
>TRBV7-9|once|.|TRBJ2-1
CASSPAGWVTEQFF
TGTGCCAGCAGCCCAGCAGGTTGGGTAACTGAGCAGTTCTTC